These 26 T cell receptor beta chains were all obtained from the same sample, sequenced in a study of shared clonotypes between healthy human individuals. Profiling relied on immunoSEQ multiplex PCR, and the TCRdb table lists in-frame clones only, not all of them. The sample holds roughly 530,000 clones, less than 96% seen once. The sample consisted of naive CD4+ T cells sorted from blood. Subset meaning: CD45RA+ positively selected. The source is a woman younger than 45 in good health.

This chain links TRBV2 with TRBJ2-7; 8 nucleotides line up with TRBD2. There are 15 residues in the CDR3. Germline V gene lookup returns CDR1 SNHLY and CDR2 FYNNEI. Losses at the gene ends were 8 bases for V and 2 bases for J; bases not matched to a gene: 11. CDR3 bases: TGTGCCAGCCGGGAAGTAGCGGGAACCGCCTACGAGCAGTACTTC. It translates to CASREVAGTAYEQYF.

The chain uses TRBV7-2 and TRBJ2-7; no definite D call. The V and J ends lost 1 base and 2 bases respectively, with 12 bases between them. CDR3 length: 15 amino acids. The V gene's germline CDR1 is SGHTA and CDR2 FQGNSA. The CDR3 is CASSLDGRSTYEQYF. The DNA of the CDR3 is TGTGCCAGCAGCTTAGATGGGCGGTCGACCTACGAGCAGTACTTC. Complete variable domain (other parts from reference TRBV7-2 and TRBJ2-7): GAGVSQSPSNKVTEKGKDVELRCDPISGHTALYWYRQSLGQGLEFLIYFQGNSAPDKSGLPSDRFSAERTGGSVSTLTIQRTQQEDSAVYLCASSLDGRSTYEQYFGPGTRLTVT.

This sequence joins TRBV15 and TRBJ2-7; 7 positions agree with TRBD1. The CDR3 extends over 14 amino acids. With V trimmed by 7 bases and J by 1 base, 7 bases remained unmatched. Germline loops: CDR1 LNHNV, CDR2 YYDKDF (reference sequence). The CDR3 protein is CATTRDRASYEQYF. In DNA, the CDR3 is TGTGCCACCACCCGAGACAGGGCGTCCTACGAGCAGTACTTC.

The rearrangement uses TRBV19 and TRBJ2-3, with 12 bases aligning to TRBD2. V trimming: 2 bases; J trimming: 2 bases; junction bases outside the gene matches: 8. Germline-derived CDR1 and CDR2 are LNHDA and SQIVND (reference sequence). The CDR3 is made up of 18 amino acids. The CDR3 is CASSISRTSGASTDTQYF. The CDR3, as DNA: TGTGCCAGTAGTATATCCCGGACTAGCGGGGCCTCCACAGATACGCAGTATTTT.

The CDR3 loop reads CASSPSGDPGNTIYF. The CDR3 DNA is TGTGCCAGCTCACCTTCAGGTGATCCTGGAAACACCATATATTTT. The rearrangement uses TRBV18 and TRBJ1-3, with D uncertain. Germline loops: CDR1 KGHSH, CDR2 LQKENI. The ends were cut back, 3 bases at V and 2 bases at J, with 11 bases in the middle. The CDR3 runs 15 residues.

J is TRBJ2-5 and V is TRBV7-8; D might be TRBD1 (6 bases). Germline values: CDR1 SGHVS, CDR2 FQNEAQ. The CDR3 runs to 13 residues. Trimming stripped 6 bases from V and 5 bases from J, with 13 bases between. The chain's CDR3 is CASRPTGLETQYF. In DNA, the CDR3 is TGTGCCAGCAGGCCAACAGGGTTGGAGACCCAGTACTTC.

The CDR3 sequence: CASRRTGEGEQYF. In nucleotides, the CDR3 is TGTGCCAGCAGAAGGACAGGAGAAGGCGAGCAGTACTTC. V gene TRBV25-1 combines with J gene TRBJ2-7; 7 nucleotides match TRBD1. Unmatched junction bases numbered 8, after V lost 6 bases and J lost 6 bases. Germline V gene data show CDR1 as MGHDK and CDR2 as SYGVNS. There are 13 residues in the CDR3.

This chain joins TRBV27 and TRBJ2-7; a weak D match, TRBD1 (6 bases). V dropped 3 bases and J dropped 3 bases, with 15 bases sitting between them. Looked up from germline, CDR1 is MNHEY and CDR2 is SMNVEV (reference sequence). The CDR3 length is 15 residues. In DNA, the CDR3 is TGTGCCAGCAGTTTTGGTGGGCCAGGGGTCTACGAGCAGTACTTC. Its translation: CASSFGGPGVYEQYF.

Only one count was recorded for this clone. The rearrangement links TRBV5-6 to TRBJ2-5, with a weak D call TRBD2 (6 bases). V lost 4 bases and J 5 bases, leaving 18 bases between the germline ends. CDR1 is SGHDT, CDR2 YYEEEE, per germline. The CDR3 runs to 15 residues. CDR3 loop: CASSLRRGRTETQYF. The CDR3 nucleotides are TGTGCCAGCAGCCTACGGCGGGGAAGGACGGAGACCCAGTACTTC. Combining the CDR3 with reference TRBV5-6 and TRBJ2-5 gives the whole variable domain DAGVTQSPTHLIKTRGQQVTLRCSPKSGHDTVSWYQQALGQGPQFIFQYYEEEERQRGNFPDRFSGHQFPNYSSELNVNALLLGDSALYLCASSLRRGRTETQYFGPGTRLLVL.

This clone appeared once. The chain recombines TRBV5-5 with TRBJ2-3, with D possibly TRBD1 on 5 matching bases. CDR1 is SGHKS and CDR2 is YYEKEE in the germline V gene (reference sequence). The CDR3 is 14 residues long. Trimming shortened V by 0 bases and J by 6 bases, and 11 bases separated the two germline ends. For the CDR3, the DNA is TGTGCCAGCAGCTTGGGTTCAGGGTGGGATACGCAGTATTTT. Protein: CASSLGSGWDTQYF.

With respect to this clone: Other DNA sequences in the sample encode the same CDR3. The CDR3 coding sequence is TGTGCCAGCAGTTACTCGGCCGAGGGCTACGAGCAGTACTTC. It is translated as CASSYSAEGYEQYF. The chain employs TRBV6-5 and TRBJ2-7; D is possibly TRBD2 (5 bases). CDR3 length equals 14 residues. V was pared by 0 bases and J by 3 bases, with 9 bases between. The germline CDR1 and CDR2 sequences are MNHEY and SVGAGI.

CDR3 in amino acids: CSANSQETQYF. As DNA, the CDR3 is TGCAGTGCTAATAGTCAAGAGACCCAGTACTTC. The chain employs TRBV20-1 and TRBJ2-5; D gene uncertain. CDR1 and CDR2 (germline): DFQATT, SNEGSKA (reference sequence). With 4 bases removed from V and 2 bases from J, the gap between germline ends came to 5 bases. The CDR3 runs to 11 residues.

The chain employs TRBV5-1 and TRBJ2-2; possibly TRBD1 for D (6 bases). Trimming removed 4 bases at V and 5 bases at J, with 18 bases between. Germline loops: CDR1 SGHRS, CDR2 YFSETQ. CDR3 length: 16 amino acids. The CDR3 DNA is TGCGCCAGCAGCGGCGTCCCGGGACATACTACCGGGGAGCTGTTTTTT. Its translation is CASSGVPGHTTGELFF.

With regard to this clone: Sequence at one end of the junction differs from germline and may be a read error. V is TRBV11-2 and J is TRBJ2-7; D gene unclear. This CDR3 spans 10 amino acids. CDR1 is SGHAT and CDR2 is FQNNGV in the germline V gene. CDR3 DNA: TGTGCCAGCAGCTCCCTAATGGGGTGCTTC. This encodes CASSSLMGCF.

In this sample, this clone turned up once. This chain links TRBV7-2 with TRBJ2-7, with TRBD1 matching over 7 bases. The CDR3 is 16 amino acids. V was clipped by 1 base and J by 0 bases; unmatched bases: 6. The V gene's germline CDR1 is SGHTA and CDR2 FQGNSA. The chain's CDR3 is CASSLVGTVSSYEQYF. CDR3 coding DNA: TGTGCCAGCAGCTTAGTGGGGACAGTTAGCTCCTACGAGCAGTACTTC.

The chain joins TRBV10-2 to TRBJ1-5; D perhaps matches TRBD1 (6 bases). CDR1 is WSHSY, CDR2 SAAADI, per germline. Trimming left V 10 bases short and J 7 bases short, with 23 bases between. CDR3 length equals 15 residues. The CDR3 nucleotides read TGCGCCACCCTGCCCGGGTCGGGGGCGAACCAGCCCCAGCATTTT. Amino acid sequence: CATLPGSGANQPQHF.

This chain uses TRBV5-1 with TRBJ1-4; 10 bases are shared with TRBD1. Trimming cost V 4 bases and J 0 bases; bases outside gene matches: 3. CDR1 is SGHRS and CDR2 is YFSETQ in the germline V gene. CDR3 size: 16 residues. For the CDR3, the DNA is TGCGCCAGCAGCAACGGACAGGGGGCAACTAATGAAAAACTGTTTTTT. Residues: CASSNGQGATNEKLFF. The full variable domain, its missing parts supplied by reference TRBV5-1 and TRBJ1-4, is KAGVTQTPRYLIKTRGQQVTLSCSPISGHRSVSWYQQTPGQGLQFLFEYFSETQRNKGNFPGRFSGRQFSNSRSEMNVSTLELGDSALYLCASSNGQGATNEKLFFGSGTQLSVL.

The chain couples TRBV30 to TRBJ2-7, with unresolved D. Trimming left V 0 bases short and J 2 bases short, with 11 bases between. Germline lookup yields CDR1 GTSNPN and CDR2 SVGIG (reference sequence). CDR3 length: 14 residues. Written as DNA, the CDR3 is TGTGCCTGGAGTGTCTTGGGTTTGGCCTACGAGCAGTACTTC. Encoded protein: CAWSVLGLAYEQYF.

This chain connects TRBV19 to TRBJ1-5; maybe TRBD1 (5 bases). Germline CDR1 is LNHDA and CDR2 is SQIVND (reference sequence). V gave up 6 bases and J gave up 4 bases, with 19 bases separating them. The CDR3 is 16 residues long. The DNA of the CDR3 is TGTGCCAGTAGACCTCGGGGGGGAGGTGTGAATCAGCCCCAGCATTTT. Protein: CASRPRGGGVNQPQHF.

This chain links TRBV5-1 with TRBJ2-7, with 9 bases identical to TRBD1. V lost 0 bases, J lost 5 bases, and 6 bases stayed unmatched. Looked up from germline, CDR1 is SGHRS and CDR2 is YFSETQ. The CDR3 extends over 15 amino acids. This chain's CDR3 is CASSLGQGDVDEQYF. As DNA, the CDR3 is TGCGCCAGCAGCTTGGGACAGGGGGACGTCGACGAGCAGTACTTC.

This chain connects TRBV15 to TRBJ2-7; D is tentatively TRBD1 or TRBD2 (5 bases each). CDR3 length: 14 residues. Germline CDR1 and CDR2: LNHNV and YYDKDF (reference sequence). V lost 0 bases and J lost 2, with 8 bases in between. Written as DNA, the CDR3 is TGTGCCACCAGCAGAGATTGGGACCCCTACGAGCAGTACTTC. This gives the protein CATSRDWDPYEQYF.

CDR3 coding DNA: TGTGCCAGTAGTGGCAGGGGAGGCACCGGGGAGCTGTTTTTT. It codes for CASSGRGGTGELFF. This chain joins TRBV19 and TRBJ2-2; perhaps D is TRBD1 or TRBD2 (6 bases each). Trimming left V 5 bases short and J 4 bases short, with 11 bases between. The CDR3 length is 14 residues. The germline gives CDR1 LNHDA, CDR2 SQIVND (reference sequence).

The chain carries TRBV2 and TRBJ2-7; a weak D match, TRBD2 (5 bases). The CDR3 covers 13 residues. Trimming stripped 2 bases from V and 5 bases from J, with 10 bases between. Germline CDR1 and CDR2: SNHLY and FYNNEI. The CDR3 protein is CASSERLSDEQYF. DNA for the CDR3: TGTGCCAGCAGTGAACGACTTAGCGACGAGCAGTACTTC.

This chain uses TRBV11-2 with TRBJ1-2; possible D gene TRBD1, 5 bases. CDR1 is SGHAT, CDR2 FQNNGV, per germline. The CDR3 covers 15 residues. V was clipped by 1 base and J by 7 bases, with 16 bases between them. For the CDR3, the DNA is TGTGCCAGCAGCTTAGTCGGGAGGGGATCTACTGGCTACACCTTC. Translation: CASSLVGRGSTGYTF.

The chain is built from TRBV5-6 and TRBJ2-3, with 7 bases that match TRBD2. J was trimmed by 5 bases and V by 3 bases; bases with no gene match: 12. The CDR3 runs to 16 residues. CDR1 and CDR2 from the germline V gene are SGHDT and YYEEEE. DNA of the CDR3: TGTGCCAGCAGCTACCTGGGCCCGGGGGAGGGAGATACGCAGTATTTT. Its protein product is CASSYLGPGEGDTQYF. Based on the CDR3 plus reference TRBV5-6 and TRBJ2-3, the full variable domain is DAGVTQSPTHLIKTRGQQVTLRCSPKSGHDTVSWYQQALGQGPQFIFQYYEEEERQRGNFPDRFSGHQFPNYSSELNVNALLLGDSALYLCASSYLGPGEGDTQYFGPGTRLTVL.

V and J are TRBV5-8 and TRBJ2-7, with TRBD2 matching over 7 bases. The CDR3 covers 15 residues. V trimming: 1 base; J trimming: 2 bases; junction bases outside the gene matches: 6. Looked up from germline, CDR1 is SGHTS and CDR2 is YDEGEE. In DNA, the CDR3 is TGTGCCAGCAGCTTGTACCGGGAGGCCCCCTACGAGCAGTACTTC. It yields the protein CASSLYREAPYEQYF. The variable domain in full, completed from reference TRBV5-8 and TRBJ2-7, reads EAGVTQSPTHLIKTRGQQATLRCSPISGHTSVYWYQQALGLGLQFLLWYDEGEERNRGNFPPRFSGRQFPNYSSELNVNALELEDSALYLCASSLYREAPYEQYFGPGTRLTVT.